The rows below give T cell receptor beta chains drawn from one sample of a study of OX40 agonist ivuxolimab in advanced cancers. Clones were sequenced by immunoSEQ multiplex PCR, and TCRdb holds only the in-frame ones, with some missing. The sample contains roughly 59,000 clones, 88% of which appear only once. Sample: CD4+ or CD8+ T cells sorted from blood, taken in a trial of the OX40 agonist ivuxolimab. These receptors came from an adult with an advanced solid tumor such as melanoma, head and neck, liver or kidney cancer. CDR3s include the opening cysteine and the closing phenylalanine or tryptophan. A D gene is named only where the DNA matches it firmly. Clone size is given for some rows only: seen once, a few or many times, or a class if the clone is expanded.

CDR3nt: TGTGCCAGCAGTTTAGGACTCTCTGGAAACACCATATATTTT
CDR3aa: CASSLGLSGNTIYF
j_gene: TRBJ1-3
d_gene: NA
abundance: NA
v_gene: TRBV6-5

CDR3nt: TGTGCCAGCAGTTTACGGGGTAGCGGGGGGGTATATAATGAGCAGTTCTTC
CDR3aa: CASSLRGSGGVYNEQFF
j_gene: TRBJ2-1
d_gene: TRBD2
abundance: NA
v_gene: TRBV28

CDR3nt: TGTGCCAGCAGTTACGGGGCTAAGGGGACCTACGAGCAGTACTTC
CDR3aa: CASSYGAKGTYEQYF
j_gene: TRBJ2-7
d_gene: NA
abundance: NA
v_gene: TRBV6-6

CDR3nt: TGTGCCAGCAGCCTACCGGGACTCTCCTACGAGCAGTACTTC
CDR3aa: CASSLPGLSYEQYF
j_gene: TRBJ2-7
d_gene: NA
abundance: once
v_gene: TRBV14

CDR3nt: TGTGCCAGCAGCAACCACGGGCCGATTGACACCATATATTTT
CDR3aa: CASSNHGPIDTIYF
j_gene: TRBJ1-3
d_gene: NA
abundance: once
v_gene: TRBV21-1

CDR3nt: TGTGCCAGCAGTAGAACGGGAGGATATGGCTACACCTTC
CDR3aa: CASSRTGGYGYTF
j_gene: TRBJ1-2
d_gene: NA
abundance: NA
v_gene: TRBV27

CDR3nt: TGCGCCAGCAGCTTGGGACTGATTAACACTGAAGCTTTCTTT
CDR3aa: CASSLGLINTEAFF
j_gene: TRBJ1-1
d_gene: NA
abundance: NA
v_gene: TRBV5-1

CDR3nt: TGTGCCAGCAGCTTACCCCGTCGGGTATCAATGGATGAAGCTTTCTTT
CDR3aa: CASSLPRRVSMDEAFF
j_gene: TRBJ1-1
d_gene: NA
abundance: NA
v_gene: TRBV5-6

CDR3nt: TGCGCCAGCAGCCAAGATCAGAGAGGGAGAACAGATACGCAGTATTTT
CDR3aa: CASSQDQRGRTDTQYF
j_gene: TRBJ2-3
d_gene: NA
abundance: NA
v_gene: TRBV4-1

CDR3nt: TGTGCCAGCTCACAGACAGATTCCTACGAGCAGTACTTC
CDR3aa: CASSQTDSYEQYF
j_gene: TRBJ2-7
d_gene: NA
abundance: NA
v_gene: TRBV18

CDR3nt: TGTGCCAGCAGTTCCGGATCCTCCGGAACTAACTATGGCTACACCTTC
CDR3aa: CASSSGSSGTNYGYTF
j_gene: TRBJ1-2
d_gene: NA
abundance: NA
v_gene: TRBV6-9

CDR3nt: TGTGCCAGCAGTTACCAAGGACAGGGGGCTTATGGCTACACCTTC
CDR3aa: CASSYQGQGAYGYTF
j_gene: TRBJ1-2
d_gene: TRBD1
abundance: NA
v_gene: TRBV6-5

CDR3nt: TGTGCCAGGGACTTAGCGGGAGGGCACGGCGAGCAGTACTTC
CDR3aa: CARDLAGGHGEQYF
j_gene: TRBJ2-7
d_gene: TRBD2
abundance: NA
v_gene: TRBV28

CDR3nt: TGCGCCAGCAGCTTGGCCGGGACTAGCTCCTACGAGCAGTACTTC
CDR3aa: CASSLAGTSSYEQYF
j_gene: TRBJ2-7
d_gene: TRBD2
abundance: NA
v_gene: TRBV5-1

CDR3nt: TGTGCCAGCAGCTTAGCCGGGGCGCAGGACACTGAAGCTTTCTTT
CDR3aa: CASSLAGAQDTEAFF
j_gene: TRBJ1-1
d_gene: NA
abundance: NA
v_gene: TRBV7-8

CDR3nt: TGTGCCAGCAGCACCCTACTAGCGATCCCCTACAATGAGCAGTTCTTC
CDR3aa: CASSTLLAIPYNEQFF
j_gene: TRBJ2-1
d_gene: TRBD2
abundance: NA
v_gene: TRBV5-5

CDR3nt: TGTGCCAGCTCACCACCGGCGGGCGTCAATGAGCAGTTCTTC
CDR3aa: CASSPPAGVNEQFF
j_gene: TRBJ2-1
d_gene: NA
abundance: NA
v_gene: TRBV18

CDR3nt: TGTGCCAGCAGTTACTCGCTGAATGGGGGCTGGGAAGCTTTCTTT
CDR3aa: CASSYSLNGGWEAFF
j_gene: TRBJ1-1
d_gene: NA
abundance: NA
v_gene: TRBV6-5

CDR3nt: TGCGCCAGCAGCTTGAGGGTCCGGTTCCAAGGGGGTGAAAAACTGTTTTTT
CDR3aa: CASSLRVRFQGGEKLFF
j_gene: TRBJ1-4
d_gene: NA
abundance: NA
v_gene: TRBV5-1

CDR3nt: TGTGCCAGCCTTGGACAGACTTCTGAAGCTTTCTTT
CDR3aa: CASLGQTSEAFF
j_gene: TRBJ1-1
d_gene: NA
abundance: NA
v_gene: TRBV6-1

CDR3nt: TGTGCCAGCAGCGGAAGACAGGGGCATAGCAATCAGCCCCAGCATTTT
CDR3aa: CASSGRQGHSNQPQHF
j_gene: TRBJ1-5
d_gene: TRBD1
abundance: NA
v_gene: TRBV28

CDR3nt: TGTGCCAGCAGCTTAACCCGGGTCGGAAACACTGAAGCTTTCTTT
CDR3aa: CASSLTRVGNTEAFF
j_gene: TRBJ1-1
d_gene: NA
abundance: NA
v_gene: TRBV7-3

CDR3nt: TGTGCCAGCAGCCCCCATCAGAACACTGAAGCTTTCTTT
CDR3aa: CASSPHQNTEAFF
j_gene: TRBJ1-1
d_gene: NA
abundance: NA
v_gene: TRBV9

CDR3nt: TGTGCCAGCAGTGGCTTAGTAGATACGCAGTATTTT
CDR3aa: CASSGLVDTQYF
j_gene: TRBJ2-3
d_gene: NA
abundance: NA
v_gene: TRBV7-3

CDR3nt: TGCGCCAGCAGTGAAGGTTGGGGCTCCTACGAGCAGTACTTC
CDR3aa: CASSEGWGSYEQYF
j_gene: TRBJ2-7
d_gene: NA
abundance: once
v_gene: TRBV10-1

CDR3nt: TGTGCCAGTAGTATAGGGGGGACAGGAGATAATGAGCAGTTCTTC
CDR3aa: CASSIGGTGDNEQFF
j_gene: TRBJ2-1
d_gene: TRBD1
abundance: NA
v_gene: TRBV19

CDR3nt: TGTGCCAGCAGCCTCATCGAGCAGTACTTC
CDR3aa: CASSLIEQYF
j_gene: TRBJ2-7
d_gene: NA
abundance: NA
v_gene: TRBV5-8

CDR3nt: TGTGCCACCAGCCCTTCCCATGACACCGGGGAGCTGTTTTTT
CDR3aa: CATSPSHDTGELFF
j_gene: TRBJ2-2
d_gene: NA
abundance: NA
v_gene: TRBV15

CDR3nt: TGCGCCAGCAGCTATTCGGGACTAGCGGGAGTAAGGAATGAGCAGTTCTTC
CDR3aa: CASSYSGLAGVRNEQFF
j_gene: TRBJ2-1
d_gene: TRBD2
abundance: NA
v_gene: TRBV5-1

CDR3nt: TGTGCCAGCAGTTTACGGACCTTATTAAGGGGGGGGGAGCTGTTTTTT
CDR3aa: CASSLRTLLRGGELFF
j_gene: TRBJ2-2
d_gene: NA
abundance: once
v_gene: TRBV27

CDR3nt: TGTGCCAGCAGTGAAGGGACAGGGGGCGAAAATTACAATGAGCAGTTCTTC
CDR3aa: CASSEGTGGENYNEQFF
j_gene: TRBJ2-1
d_gene: TRBD1
abundance: NA
v_gene: TRBV25-1

CDR3nt: TGTGCCAGCTCACCTGGGGCCAACGTCCTGACTTTC
CDR3aa: CASSPGANVLTF
j_gene: TRBJ2-6
d_gene: NA
abundance: NA
v_gene: TRBV7-3

CDR3nt: TGTGCCAGCAGTGATGAGGCGGGGGCGAAAGATACGCAGTATTTT
CDR3aa: CASSDEAGAKDTQYF
j_gene: TRBJ2-3
d_gene: NA
abundance: NA
v_gene: TRBV6-4

CDR3nt: TGTGCCAGCAGCCAAGACCCACGAGGGGGTGGTACGCAGTATTTT
CDR3aa: CASSQDPRGGGTQYF
j_gene: TRBJ2-3
d_gene: NA
abundance: NA
v_gene: TRBV4-2

CDR3nt: TGCAGCGTTCATATTCTAAGGAAACGGGACACTGAAGCTTTCTTT
CDR3aa: CSVHILRKRDTEAFF
j_gene: TRBJ1-1
d_gene: NA
abundance: NA
v_gene: TRBV29-1

CDR3nt: TGTGCCTGGAGAAAAGGGAATTTTAACTATGGCTACACCTTC
CDR3aa: CAWRKGNFNYGYTF
j_gene: TRBJ1-2
d_gene: NA
abundance: NA
v_gene: TRBV30

CDR3nt: TGTGCCTGGAGTGGAGCGAAAGTCCACTCCTACAATGAGCAGTTCTTC
CDR3aa: CAWSGAKVHSYNEQFF
j_gene: TRBJ2-1
d_gene: NA
abundance: few
v_gene: TRBV30

CDR3nt: TGTGCCAGCACTTCCACCCCCGGGAAGGACGAGCAGTACTTC
CDR3aa: CASTSTPGKDEQYF
j_gene: TRBJ2-7
d_gene: NA
abundance: NA
v_gene: TRBV2